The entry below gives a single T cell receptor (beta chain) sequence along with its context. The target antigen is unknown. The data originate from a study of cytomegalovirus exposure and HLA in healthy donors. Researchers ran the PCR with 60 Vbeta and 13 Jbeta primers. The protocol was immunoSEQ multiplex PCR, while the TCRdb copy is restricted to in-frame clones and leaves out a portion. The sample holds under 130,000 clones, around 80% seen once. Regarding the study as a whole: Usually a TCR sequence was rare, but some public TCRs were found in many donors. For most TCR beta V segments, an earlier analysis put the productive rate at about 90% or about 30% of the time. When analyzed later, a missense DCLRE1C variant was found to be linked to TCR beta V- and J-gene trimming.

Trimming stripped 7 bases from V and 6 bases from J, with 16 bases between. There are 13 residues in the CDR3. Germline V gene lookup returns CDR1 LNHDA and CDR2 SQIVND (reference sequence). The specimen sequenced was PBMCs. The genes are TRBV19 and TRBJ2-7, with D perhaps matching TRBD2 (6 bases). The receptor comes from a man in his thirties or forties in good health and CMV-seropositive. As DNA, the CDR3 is TGTGCCAGTACGGAATCGGGGCGGGGCGAGCAGTACTTC. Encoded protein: CASTESGRGEQYF.